The TCR beta chain described here comes from a study of tumor-infiltrating lymphocytes in primary liver carcinoma. Study as a whole: Maximum tumor diameters ranged from 4.2 to 10 cm, stage T1-T3 N0M0. Yields of productive TCRbeta reads ranged from roughly 3.5 to 7.13 million per sample and were similar across tissue types.

Unsorted bulk tissue (roughly 20-31 mg) underwent RNA and DNA co-extraction. Germline CDR1 SGDLS, CDR2 YYNGEE. The CDR3 totals 16 residues. Study-level results: Against blood, tumors held a significantly higher top-250-clone fraction (p = 0.039).

A note on this clonotype: Its antigen is not identified. A much larger clone lies a single base off, so this may be a read error.

Researchers generated TCR beta cDNA from around 510 ng of total RNA, relying on a constant-region primer. Libraries covering TCR beta were generated through three nested multiplex PCR rounds (using a slightly modified ARM-PCR). TRBV1-TRBV30 forward primers paired with a C-beta reverse primer were used in the first two PCR rounds, which ran roughly 10 cycles each. TCRdb reanalysed the multiplex PCR reads using MiXCR and keeps one entry per CDR3 protein. Of 90,000 to 150,000 distinct CDR3 sequences in the sample, 65% to 75% were seen once. What was sequenced was tumor-adjacent normal liver tissue. This rearrangement joins TRBV9 to TRBJ2-1; 9 positions match TRBD1. This sequence originates from a woman in her sixties with primary liver carcinoma and hepatitis B virus infection. CDR3 sequence: CASSAPGQGSYNERFF. For the CDR3, the DNA is TGTGCCAGCAGCGCCCCGGGACAGGGCTCCTACAATGAGCGGTTCTTC. The whole variable domain, remainder taken from reference TRBV9 and TRBJ2-1, is DSGVTQTPKHLITATGQRVTLRCSPRSGDLSVYWYQQSLDQGLQFLIQYYNGEERAKGNILERFSAQQFPDLHSELNLSSLELGDSALYFCASSAPGQGSYNERFFGPGTRLTVL.